The source of this T cell receptor beta chain is a study of T cells in Graves' hyperthyroidism and ophthalmopathy. Germline values: CDR1 LGHDT, CDR2 YNNKEL (reference sequence). This CDR3 region has 14 residues. Trimming cost V 2 bases and J 4 bases, with 9 bases left between them. Clinical symptoms, serum thyroxine and TRAb, thyroid ultrasound and orbital computed tomography together formed the diagnostic basis. Using RNA transcripts as the source, TCR beta CDR3 regions were amplified. A set of HTBI primers served as the primers for a first-round RT-PCR of the TCR CDR3. Via MiXCR, TCRdb re-called the multiplex PCR reads, giving one row per CDR3 protein. Counted here are 390,000 or so distinct CDR3 sequences, about 15% occurring once; the ten biggest clones make up over 10%. This clonotype has a count of ten or more.

V gene TRBV3-1 combines with J gene TRBJ2-1; D is undetermined. The specimen was blood. The receptor was derived from a young man with Graves' ophthalmopathy. DNA for the CDR3: TGTGCCAGCAGCCAAATGGCGGCTTACAATGAGCAGTTCTTC. Amino acids: CASSQMAAYNEQFF.